There are a few counts of the clone carrying this TCR beta chain. The data stem from a study of blood T cell repertoires in COVID-19. Study overall: The study drew acute and convalescent COVID-19 samples from the United States, Italy and Spain. The analysed material was cDNA or gDNA that came from T cells, B-cell-depleted T cells, or PBMCs.

Per the original data handling: Reference gene primer amplification yielded estimated nucleated cell counts. Some clones are missing from TCRdb's copy, which holds only in-frame ones; the method was immunoSEQ multiplex PCR. V and J calls plus clone size are reproduced from that table; the DNA served to infer D and trimming. The table lists roughly 260,000 clones, 82% of them singletons. The CDR3 runs 15 residues. From germline, CDR1 is GTSNPN and CDR2 SVGIG (reference sequence). Trimming removed 0 bases at V and 6 bases at J, with 12 bases between. The TCR sequence derives from a woman aged 18-35 years with acute or convalescent COVID-19. The specimen was peripheral blood. The chain recombines TRBV30 with TRBJ1-6; a possible D gene is TRBD1 (6 bases). CDR3 loop: CAWSVLARGNSPLHF. The CDR3 nucleotides are TGTGCCTGGAGTGTACTGGCCAGGGGTAATTCACCCCTCCACTTT.